This TCR beta chain is from a study of blood T cell repertoires in COVID-19. Whole-study context: Samples of COVID-19 (acute and convalescent) were obtained from the United States, Italy and Spain.

The table came from immunoSEQ multiplex PCR; TCRdb's copy has only in-frame clones and leaves some out. The sample has 70,000 to 100,000 clones, more than 75% seen once. The CDR3 covers 14 residues. The V and J ends lost 6 bases and 2 bases respectively, with 13 bases between them. Germline V gene sequence: CDR1 ENHRY, CDR2 SYGVKD. This clone was recorded once. Sequencing input: peripheral blood. This TCR came from a human donor in a cohort sampled during active COVID-19. The J gene is TRBJ1-1, the V gene TRBV10-3; D may be TRBD1 (6 bases). For the CDR3, the DNA is TGTGCCATCAGCAGGGCAGGGGAAAACACTGAAGCTTTCTTT. Translation: CAISRAGENTEAFF.